These T cell receptor beta chains were read from a single sample in a study of cytomegalovirus exposure and HLA in healthy donors. The table came from immunoSEQ multiplex PCR; TCRdb's copy has only in-frame clones and leaves some out. This table has some 97,000 clones, more than 65% appearing once. Sequenced material: PBMCs. The receptors derive from a young woman in good health and CMV-seropositive. The CDR3 runs from the conserved cysteine through the conserved F or W. Fields, in order: J gene, clone size, CDR3 length, V gene, D gene, CDR3 DNA, CDR3 protein. D genes are given only for firm matches. Where a row states a size, it is once, few, many or the class of an expanded clone; other rows omit it.

TRBJ2-1 once 12 TRBV6-6 NA TGTGCCAGCAGTTACCCCGAGAATGAGCAGTTCTTC CASSYPENEQFF
TRBJ2-3 NA 15 TRBV6-5 NA TGTGCCAGCAGTTACGCGGTGGACAAGACAGATACGCAGTATTTT CASSYAVDKTDTQYF
TRBJ1-2 few 11 TRBV6-4 NA TGTGCCAGCATAGCTAACTATGGCTACACCTTC CASIANYGYTF
TRBJ1-6 few 15 TRBV7-9 TRBD1 TGTGCCAGCAGCGCGACAGGGCCCGATAATTCACCCCTCCACTTT CASSATGPDNSPLHF
TRBJ2-7 many 15 TRBV19 TRBD2 TGTGCCAGTAGAGGACTAGCGGGAAGGGGCTACGAGCAGTACTTC CASRGLAGRGYEQYF
TRBJ1-1 NA 14 TRBV15 TRBD1 TGTGCCACCAGCCCTGACAGGGCGAACACTGAAGCTTTCTTT CATSPDRANTEAFF
TRBJ1-2 NA 15 TRBV27 NA TGTGCCAGCAGCCCGACCGACATCGCCCTCTATGGCTACACCTTC CASSPTDIALYGYTF
TRBJ2-3 NA 13 TRBV15 NA TGTGCCACCAGCAGACCCCCTGGGAGTACGCAGTATTTT CATSRPPGSTQYF
TRBJ1-2 few 13 TRBV28 NA TGTGCCAGCAGAATTGACAGAAACTATGGCTACACCTTC CASRIDRNYGYTF
TRBJ2-1 once 17 TRBV5-1 NA TGCGCCAGCAGCTTCGGGCCGACTACCCTTGGATACAATGAGCAGTTCTTC CASSFGPTTLGYNEQFF
TRBJ2-5 NA 15 TRBV27 NA TGTGCCAGCAGTACTTGGAGCCTCCGGGGGGAGACCCAGTACTTC CASSTWSLRGETQYF
TRBJ1-4 NA 16 TRBV5-1 NA TGCGCCAGCAGCTTGGGGGTAACAGAACCGAATGAAAAACTGTTTTTT CASSLGVTEPNEKLFF
TRBJ2-7 NA 15 TRBV6-5 TRBD1 TGTGCCAGCAGGCAGCCCGGGACAGGAGGAAGAGAGCAGTACTTC CASRQPGTGGREQYF
TRBJ2-7 few 13 TRBV4-2 NA TGTGCCAGCAGCCCAAGAGACAGCTACGAGCAGTACTTC CASSPRDSYEQYF
TRBJ1-2 NA 14 TRBV29-1 NA TGCAGCGTTTGGGGCGGGGAAGCTAACTATGGCTACACCTTC CSVWGGEANYGYTF
TRBJ2-2 NA 16 TRBV27 TRBD2 TGTGCCAGCAGCAGACTAGCGGGCACGAACACCGGGGAGCTGTTTTTT CASSRLAGTNTGELFF
TRBJ1-2 few 14 TRBV28 NA TGTGCCAGCAGTCTGTCTAATGGACAGATTGGCTACACCTTC CASSLSNGQIGYTF
TRBJ2-2 NA 18 TRBV4-3 TRBD1 TGCGCCAGCAGCCAAGATCCGGTAGGGACAGGGACCACCGGGGAGCTGTTTTTT CASSQDPVGTGTTGELFF
TRBJ2-3 NA 13 TRBV29-1 NA TGCAGCGTTGAATACGGGGTGGCGGATACGCAGTATTTT CSVEYGVADTQYF
TRBJ2-3 NA 15 TRBV13 TRBD2 TGTGCCAGCAGCCCCCAAGGGAGGGAGGAAGATACGCAGTATTTT CASSPQGREEDTQYF
TRBJ1-5 NA 13 TRBV7-9 NA TGTGCCAGCAGCTTTATTAGTGATCAGCCCCAGCATTTT CASSFISDQPQHF
TRBJ1-2 NA 15 TRBV28 TRBD1 TGTGCCAGCAGTTCATTCATAACCGGGACAGTTGGCTACACCTTC CASSSFITGTVGYTF
TRBJ2-7 NA 17 TRBV30 TRBD2 TGTGCCTGGAATGCCTTCTTTTCAGCGGGAGGTTCCTACGAGCAGTACTTC CAWNAFFSAGGSYEQYF
TRBJ1-1 NA 12 TRBV28 TRBD1 TGTGCCGCCAACAGGGGGCACGTTGAAGCTTTCTTT CAANRGHVEAFF
TRBJ2-7 NA 15 TRBV27 TRBD1 TGTGCTGGGACAGGGGGCTCAGTTCACTCCTACGAGCAGTACTTC CAGTGGSVHSYEQYF
TRBJ2-3 NA 14 TRBV2 NA TGTGCCAGCAGTAAGACTAGTAACACAGATACGCAGTATTTT CASSKTSNTDTQYF
TRBJ2-1 once 14 TRBV29-1 NA TGCAGCGTTGAAAGGGGATGGGGCAGGGGTGAGCAGTTCTTC CSVERGWGRGEQFF
TRBJ2-1 NA 14 TRBV5-4 TRBD2 TGTGCCAGCAGCGGGGGACTAGCGGGAGATGAGCAGTTCTTC CASSGGLAGDEQFF
TRBJ1-5 NA 13 TRBV27 NA TGTGCCAGCACTGGGGCAGGGAGGCAGCCCCAGCATTTT CASTGAGRQPQHF
TRBJ2-5 NA 13 TRBV27 NA TGTGCCAGCAGTTTCTCGTCGGAGGGGACCCAGTACTTC CASSFSSEGTQYF
TRBJ2-7 few 13 TRBV5-1 NA TGCGCCAGCAGCAAGGACAGCTCCTACGAGCAGTACTTC CASSKDSSYEQYF
TRBJ2-7 NA 15 TRBV5-4 NA TGTGCCAGCAGCTTGGCCGAGCAGGGCCTGACCGAGCAGTACTTC CASSLAEQGLTEQYF
TRBJ1-4 NA 14 TRBV7-2 TRBD1 TGTGCCAGCAGCCTGACAGGGGGCAGAGAAAAACTGTTTTTT CASSLTGGREKLFF
TRBJ2-3 NA 14 TRBV5-6 TRBD1 TGTGCCAGCAGCTACGGACAGGGCACAGATACGCAGTATTTT CASSYGQGTDTQYF
TRBJ2-7 NA 13 TRBV28 NA TGTGCCAGCCAAAAAGGGGCCCCCTACGAGCAGTACTTC CASQKGAPYEQYF
TRBJ2-7 NA 14 TRBV19 TRBD1 TGTGCCAGTAGTACGAGGGACAGATCCTACGAGCAGTACTTC CASSTRDRSYEQYF
TRBJ1-5 few 14 TRBV6-5 NA TGTGCCAGCAGCCTGCAGGAGGGCAATCAGCCCCAGCATTTT CASSLQEGNQPQHF
TRBJ2-1 NA 18 TRBV21-1 NA TGTGCCAGCAGCAGTAAAAAGGACCCGGGGACAGGGAGGAATGAGCAGTTCTTC CASSSKKDPGTGRNEQFF
TRBJ2-7 NA 15 TRBV7-8 TRBD2 TGTGCCAGCAGCTTAGGGAGCGGGGTGGGCTACGAGCAGTACTTC CASSLGSGVGYEQYF
TRBJ1-5 NA 12 TRBV7-2 NA TGTGCCAGCAGCTTAGAAGGGGCGCCCCAGCATTTT CASSLEGAPQHF
TRBJ2-1 NA 14 TRBV9 TRBD2 TGTGCCAGCGGACGGGAGGGCCTAAGTAATGAGCAGTTCTTC CASGREGLSNEQFF
TRBJ2-3 once 10 TRBV20-1 NA TGCAGTGCTGTACAGATAACGCAGTATTTT CSAVQITQYF
TRBJ2-7 NA 17 TRBV4-3 NA TGCGCCAGCAGCCAAGACAGGAGCGGAATAAGCTCCTACGAGCAGTACTTC CASSQDRSGISSYEQYF
TRBJ1-1 few 14 TRBV5-1 TRBD1 TGCGCCAGCAGCTCACAGGGGGCCAACACTGAAGCTTTCTTT CASSSQGANTEAFF
TRBJ2-1 NA 20 TRBV4-3 TRBD2 TGCGCCAGCAGCCAGATACTAGCGGGAGGGCCGGTCCATAAAGACAATGAGCAGTTCTTC CASSQILAGGPVHKDNEQFF
TRBJ1-1 NA 15 TRBV6-6 TRBD1 TGTGCCAGCAGGCCAAGACAGGGGAAGGGGACTGAAGCTTTCTTT CASRPRQGKGTEAFF
TRBJ1-5 NA 14 TRBV28 NA TGTGCCAGCGCCTCCCCTTCGAGAAGTCAGCCCCAGCATTTT CASASPSRSQPQHF
TRBJ1-1 few 14 TRBV28 NA TGTGCCAGCAGTTTATCGATGGGGCTTTCTGAAGCTTTCTTT CASSLSMGLSEAFF
TRBJ1-2 NA 9 TRBV29-1 NA TGCAGCGTCGGAGGTGGCTACACCTTC CSVGGGYTF
TRBJ2-1 once 15 TRBV27 NA TGTGCCAGCAGCGTGAGGGGGGGGCCCTACAATGAGCAGTTCTTC CASSVRGGPYNEQFF
TRBJ2-2 once 11 TRBV5-6 NA TGTGCCAGCAGTGCGATCGGGGAGCTGTTTTTT CASSAIGELFF
TRBJ1-3 NA 13 TRBV5-1 TRBD1 TGCGCCAGCAGCGGACGGGACAGATCCACCATATATTTT CASSGRDRSTIYF
TRBJ1-1 NA 13 TRBV27 NA TGTGCCAGCAGGTCGGGAGTAGACACTGAAGCTTTCTTT CASRSGVDTEAFF
TRBJ2-1 once 14 TRBV7-9 TRBD2 TGTGCCAGCAGAATACGGGAGGGGGAGAATGAGCAGTTCTTC CASRIREGENEQFF